This TCR beta chain was recovered during a study of cytomegalovirus exposure and HLA in healthy donors. Study-wide results and limits: Reported results showed that the classifier diagnosed cytomegalovirus status with high specificity and sensitivity.

Using immunoSEQ multiplex PCR, the repertoire was profiled, and TCRdb retains in-frame clones only, with some absent. Of roughly 70,000 clones listed, roughly 95% are singletons. Worth noting for this clone: Its cognate antigen is unknown.

From the 120-subject validation cohort, which was separate from the approximately 670-subject first cohort, the donors were drawn. CDR3 length: 14 residues. Germline lookup yields CDR1 SEHNR and CDR2 FQNEAQ (reference sequence). J was trimmed by 13 bases and V by 5 bases; bases with no gene match: 15. The chain combines TRBV7-9 with TRBJ1-2; 8 nucleotides line up with TRBD1. The sequence derives from a woman under 30 in good health and CMV-seropositive. Sequencing was done on a sample of PBMCs. CDR3 bases: TGTGCCAGCAGCCCGCAAGGGACAGGCGGAGGGAGCACCTTC. It codes for CASSPQGTGGGSTF.